One sample yielded the 20 T cell receptor beta chains listed below, sequenced in a study of persistence of HIV-infected CD4 T cells. Antigen specificity for these receptors is unknown. Lysates of CMV-infected fibroblasts at 8 to 10 ug/mL stimulated these cells. CD40L-negative CD69-negative CD45RO-high memory CD4+ T cells were sorted as populations depleted of antigen-responding cells. The libraries were made with immunoSEQ version 4 in survey mode. TCRdb's table, derived via immunoSEQ multiplex PCR, lists solely in-frame clones and lacks some. This sample has around 28,000 clones, with roughly 78% found just once. The material was CD4+ T cells sorted from PBMCs after approximately 19-hour stimulation, obtained from a patient who received antiretroviral therapy. Source of these receptors: an adult woman with HIV who was CMV-seropositive.

The chain recombines TRBV2 with TRBJ2-3; 12 bases match TRBD1. The length of the CDR3 is 16 residues. Per the germline V gene, CDR1 is SNHLY and CDR2 is FYNNEI. The trim removed 5 bases at V and 1 base at J, leaving 4 bases unmatched. The CDR3 sequence is CASSRDRGRRTDTQYF. The CDR3 DNA reads TGTGCCAGCAGTAGGGACAGGGGGCGCCGCACAGATACGCAGTATTTT.

This sequence joins TRBV10-2 and TRBJ2-1, with unresolved D. CDR1 is WSHSY and CDR2 is SAAADI in the germline V gene. The CDR3 covers 13 residues. The V end was cut by 4 bases, the J end by 5 bases, with 9 bases between. The CDR3 sequence: CASSVRSNNEQFF. CDR3 coding DNA: TGCGCCAGCAGTGTAAGGTCTAACAATGAGCAGTTCTTC.

J is TRBJ2-2 and V is TRBV5-1, with D possibly being TRBD1 or TRBD2 (5 bases each). The CDR3 spans 15 residues. Germline V gene lookup returns CDR1 SGHRS and CDR2 YFSETQ. V shed 3 bases and J shed 2 bases, with 11 bases lying between them. The CDR3 nucleotides read TGCGCCAGCAGCTCCGGGACCTTTAACACCGGGGAGCTGTTTTTT. This sequence encodes CASSSGTFNTGELFF.

The chain recombines TRBV5-1 with TRBJ1-1; 9 positions agree with TRBD1. Germline lookup yields CDR1 SGHRS and CDR2 YFSETQ. The CDR3 length is 14 residues. V shed 4 bases, J shed 8 bases, and the junction held 9 bases outside the gene matches. CDR3: CASSGGQGLGEAFF. CDR3 DNA sequence: TGCGCCAGCAGCGGGGGACAGGGACTAGGGGAAGCTTTCTTT.

The V call is TRBV19, the J call TRBJ1-2; TRBD1 matches at 9 bases. The CDR3 sequence is 14 residues long. The germline V gene encodes CDR1 LNHDA and CDR2 SQIVND (reference sequence). V dropped 10 bases and J dropped 0; count of bases not matched to a gene: 6. This CDR3 reads CATSDRGTNYGYTF. In DNA, the CDR3 is TGTGCCACCTCGGACAGGGGAACTAACTATGGCTACACCTTC.

This rearrangement joins TRBV6-6 to TRBJ1-1; 7 nucleotides line up with TRBD1. In germline, CDR1 is MNHNY, CDR2 SVGAGI (reference sequence). This CDR3 contains 13 residues. After removal of 5 bases from V and 4 bases from J, the junction contained 4 bases not matched to a gene. CDR3 sequence: CASSRDSLTEAFF. The CDR3 DNA reads as TGTGCCAGCAGTCGGGACAGTCTCACTGAAGCTTTCTTT.

The V and J genes are TRBV5-1 and TRBJ1-6; 7 bases are shared with TRBD1. V shed 4 bases, J shed 7 bases, and the junction held 8 bases outside the gene matches. The CDR3 has 15 amino acids. Germline assignment: CDR1 SGHRS and CDR2 YFSETQ. CDR3 coding DNA: TGCGCCAGCAGCCGGGAGGGACAGCAGAATTCACCCCTCCACTTT. The encoded protein is CASSREGQQNSPLHF.

V and J are TRBV10-1 and TRBJ2-1; maybe TRBD2 (7 bases). The CDR3 totals 14 residues. Trimming removed 4 bases from V and 8 bases from J, with 15 bases in between. CDR1 is WNHNN and CDR2 is SYGVQD in the germline V gene (reference sequence). As DNA, the CDR3 is TGCGCCAGCAGTGGGGGGGGGCGCAGGGATGAGCAGTTCTTC. As protein: CASSGGGRRDEQFF.

The chain combines TRBV30 with TRBJ1-2; D is unresolved. Germline CDR1 is GTSNPN and CDR2 is SVGIG (reference sequence). This CDR3 comprises 13 residues. V shed 2 bases and J shed 4 bases, with 11 bases lying between them. The CDR3 region is CAWSPGSFYGYTF. The CDR3, as DNA: TGTGCCTGGAGTCCGGGATCCTTCTATGGCTACACCTTC.

The genes are TRBV24-1 and TRBJ2-5, with 7 bases lining up with TRBD2. Trimming took 0 bases from V and 3 from J; bases not matched to a gene: 9. CDR3 length: 17 amino acids. Germline CDR1 reads KGHDR; CDR2 reads SFDVKD. The CDR3 loop reads CATSDLGASGLKETQYF. For the CDR3, the DNA is TGTGCCACCAGTGATTTGGGGGCTAGCGGACTTAAAGAGACCCAGTACTTC.

The gene calls are TRBV30 and TRBJ1-5; TRBD1 is a possible D gene (6 bases). V was trimmed by 3 bases and J by 3 bases, leaving 12 bases between them. Germline V gene sequence: CDR1 GTSNPN, CDR2 SVGIG (reference sequence). This CDR3 is built from 14 residues. DNA for the CDR3: TGTGCCTGGAGGGCCCCAGGGGCCAATCAGCCCCAGCATTTT. As protein: CAWRAPGANQPQHF.

The chain joins TRBV5-4 to TRBJ2-2, with D perhaps TRBD2 (5 bases). CDR1 SGHNT and CDR2 YYREEE come from the germline V gene (reference sequence). The CDR3 is 15 residues long. V lost 3 bases, J lost 0 bases, and 9 bases lay in between. The CDR3 protein is CASSSGSTNTGELFF. Written as DNA, the CDR3 is TGTGCCAGCAGCTCGGGATCCACGAACACCGGGGAGCTGTTTTTT.

The rearrangement links TRBV7-2 to TRBJ2-1, with no clear D. Looked up from germline, CDR1 is SGHTA and CDR2 is FQGNSA. The CDR3 totals 15 residues. V lost 1 base, J lost 4 bases, and 11 bases lay in between. The CDR3 spells CASSLDSGEYNEQFF. In DNA form, the CDR3 reads TGTGCCAGCAGCTTAGACTCAGGAGAGTACAATGAGCAGTTCTTC.

The chain couples TRBV7-3 to TRBJ1-2; possibly TRBD1 for D (5 bases). The CDR3 sequence is 15 residues long. Looked up from germline, CDR1 is SGHTA and CDR2 is FQGTGA. The V gene lost 5 bases and the J gene lost 3 bases, with 16 bases spanning the gap. The CDR3 DNA is TGTGCCAGCAGCCCCGACGGACAACTGTACTATGGCTACACCTTC. Translating gives CASSPDGQLYYGYTF.

CDR3 sequence: CSVAANTEAFF. In DNA, the CDR3 is TGCAGCGTCGCAGCAAACACTGAAGCTTTCTTT. V gene TRBV29-1 combines with J gene TRBJ1-1; D is ambiguous. The CDR3 is 11 residues long. The V gene lost 6 bases and the J gene lost 2 bases, with 7 bases spanning the gap. CDR1 is SQVTM, CDR2 ANQGSEA, per germline. The whole variable domain, remainder taken from reference TRBV29-1 and TRBJ1-1, is SAVISQKPSRDICQRGTSLTIQCQVDSQVTMMFWYRQQPGQSLTLIATANQGSEATYESGFVIDKFPISRPNLTFSTLTVSNMSPEDSSIYLCSVAANTEAFFGQGTRLTVV.

The CDR3 DNA reads TGCGCCAGCAGCCTAGTTCCGCCAGGGGGCGTTTCACCCCTCCACTTT. It specifies CASSLVPPGGVSPLHF. J is TRBJ1-6 and V is TRBV5-1, with TRBD1 matching 8 bases. The CDR3 totals 16 residues. J lost 9 bases, V lost 4 bases, and 12 bases had no gene match. In germline, CDR1 is SGHRS, CDR2 YFSETQ.

V gene TRBV4-1 combines with J gene TRBJ1-5; D unresolved. Trimming cost V 0 bases and J 4 bases, with 13 bases left between them. The CDR3 spans 16 residues. The germline V gene has CDR1 MGHRA and CDR2 YSYEKL. DNA of the CDR3: TGCGCCAGCAGCCAAGATGGGAACAGCTTAAATCAGCCCCAGCATTTT. It is translated as CASSQDGNSLNQPQHF.

The chain joins TRBV5-1 to TRBJ2-1; 10 positions match TRBD2. Germline V CDR1 and CDR2: SGHRS, YFSETQ. Trimming at V came to 5 bases and at J to 2 bases, leaving 4 bases not matched to a gene. There are 15 residues in the CDR3. In nucleotides, the CDR3 is TGCGCCAGCAGTCTACTAGCGGGGACCTACAATGAGCAGTTCTTC. Translation: CASSLLAGTYNEQFF.

V usage is TRBV12-3 or TRBV12-4 and J usage is TRBJ2-2; D uncertain. The CDR3 loop spans 11 amino acids. V dropped 5 bases and J dropped 10 bases, with 8 bases sitting between them. CDR3 DNA: TGTGCCAGCAGTGAGTGGGAGGAGCTGTTTTTT. Protein: CASSEWEELFF.

This clone was counted between two and nine times. The rearrangement links TRBV5-1 to TRBJ2-2; a weak D match, TRBD1 (6 bases). The CDR3 is 14 amino acids. V was trimmed by 4 bases and J by 3 bases, leaving 10 bases between them. From germline, CDR1 is SGHRS and CDR2 YFSETQ. The CDR3 DNA follows: TGCGCCAGCAGCCCGGGACATGACACCGGGGAGCTGTTTTTT. This gives the protein CASSPGHDTGELFF.